Detailed here is one T cell receptor beta chain. This clone showed up just once. This clone's antigen is unknown. Per-base quality was not reported, and no clone a single base away is much larger than it. TCR CDR3 regions were amplified from genomic DNA by multiplex PCR using the deep immunoSEQ assay. Extracted genomic DNA from each cell subset was distributed evenly across all wells of several immunoSEQ 96-well plates, and each plate was treated as a replicate. For sorted subsets, roughly 200 ng of genomic DNA, equivalent to around 29,000 T cell genomes, went into each replicate PCR. The purified libraries were quantified using a Qubit 3.0 fluorometer, sized with a Bioanalyzer 2100, and then quantified again using the KAPA Library Quantification kit. A separate single-read 150-cycle Illumina NextSeq 550 flow cell was used to sequence each immunoSEQ 96-well plate. As for how the authors treated the data: Because the immunoSEQ output included only junctional sequences and no quality scores, the filtering could not be the same as the filtering used for full-length reads. Sequences were annotated with PyIR, a Python wrapper for IgBLAST v1.9, and V/J genes and CDR3 were assigned using IMGT germline references. Reads were removed for weak V/J assignments (E-value above 1e-6), missing CDR3, stop codons, out-of-frame junctions, or ambiguous translated residues. V3J clonotypes were defined as sequences sharing an identical inferred V gene, J gene, and CDR3 amino acid sequence. To compute the percentage overlap between repertoires, the number of shared unique clonotypes was divided by the size of the smaller repertoire. Three approaches were used to assess repertoire richness: RTK rarefaction, the Chao1 estimator, and Recon v2.1 estimates of unobserved clonotypes. For all TCRbeta clonotypes obtained by the gDNA method from a handful of donors, generation probabilities were computed with OLGA. The source is immuneACCESS, and TCRdb retained only in-frame sequences with V and J called. Part of the clones is not carried over; for the studies checked, unresolved V genes explain less than half of this, and the remainder is unexplained. Clone size and the V and J calls come from that table; the DNA yielded D and trimming. The sample yields 1.4 million to 1.5 million clones; roughly 96% were counted once. The leading ten clones occupy over 1% of the sample.

This entry belongs to a study of shared clonotypes between healthy human individuals (dated by TCRdb to 2020 to 2021). Background for the entire study: The cohort comprised a couple of women and three men aged 18 to 49 years. Between about 0.85 and 9.5 billion PBMCs per donor were obtained by leukapheresis. Libraries were prepared and TCR repertoires were sequenced by different laboratories using diverse techniques, in order to increase sequencing depth and limit assay-specific biases. Per donor, three plates each were used for CD4 naive and CD4 memory, two for CD8 naive, and one for CD8 memory. The study deeply sequenced blood TCR repertoires of about 5 healthy adults to estimate repertoire size and the extent of clonotype sharing between individuals. Study-wide conclusions, independent of this receptor: Sampling was restricted to blood, and TCR repertoires in tissues likely differ from the TCR repertoires found in blood. Naive subsets generally had larger estimated clonotype richness than memory subsets. Around 5.4% of naive CD4, 3% to 4% of naive CD8, around 2.3% of memory CD4, and less than 0.45% of memory CD8 clonotypes were shared across several donors. Because the study included a small number of donors, the genetic and exposure-history diversity represented was limited. Higher generation probabilities were observed for clonotypes shared by all four sorted-subset donors than for non-shared clonotypes. Incomplete sequencing was indicated by rarefaction of sorted-subset datasets, despite the large sequencing depth. Pairwise subsampling led to the expectation that sequencing depth would affect the degree of clonotype sharing among donors.

The donors were healthy, HIV-negative adults with no recently reported acute infections or vaccinations. Only Caucasian adults living in Nashville, Tennessee, USA were represented among the donors. CD4+ T cells were enriched by magnetic negative selection, after which naive cells were positively selected on CD45RA and the negative fraction was taken as the memory subset. Blood was collected by leukapheresis, and PBMCs were isolated by Ficoll-Histopaque density gradient centrifugation and then cryopreserved in liquid nitrogen vapor phase. Analytical flow cytometry was used to check the purity and quantity of every magnetically sorted T cell population. From each sorted fraction, genomic DNA was isolated and quantified by UV absorbance on a Nanodrop 2000c. The sequence was collected from a man aged 30 to 45 in good health. Sequenced material: naive CD4+ T cells sorted from blood. The intended sense of this specimen's cell subset or site label: CD45RA+ positively selected.

The CDR3 reads as follows: CASSLLRTNEKLFF. The DNA reads as follows: TGTGCCAGCAGTTTATTACGGACTAATGAAAAACTGTTTTTT. Recombination connected TRBV28 to TRBJ1-4; the D gene assignment is ambiguous. V is reduced by 1 base and J by 2 bases, leaving a spacing of 5 bases between them. Counted from cysteine to phenylalanine, this CDR3 has 14 amino acids. The only DNA kept is the CDR3, 42 bases in frame from the first base. Looking up the germline V gene yields CDR1 MDHEN and CDR2 SYDVKM. With all but the CDR3 taken from the reference TRBV28 and TRBJ1-4 genes, the full variable domain is: DVKVTQSSRYLVKRTGEKVFLECVQDMDHENMFWYRQDPGLGLRLIYFSYDVKMKEKGDIPEGYSVSREKKERFSLILESASTNQTSMYLCASSLLRTNEKLFFGSGTQLSVL.